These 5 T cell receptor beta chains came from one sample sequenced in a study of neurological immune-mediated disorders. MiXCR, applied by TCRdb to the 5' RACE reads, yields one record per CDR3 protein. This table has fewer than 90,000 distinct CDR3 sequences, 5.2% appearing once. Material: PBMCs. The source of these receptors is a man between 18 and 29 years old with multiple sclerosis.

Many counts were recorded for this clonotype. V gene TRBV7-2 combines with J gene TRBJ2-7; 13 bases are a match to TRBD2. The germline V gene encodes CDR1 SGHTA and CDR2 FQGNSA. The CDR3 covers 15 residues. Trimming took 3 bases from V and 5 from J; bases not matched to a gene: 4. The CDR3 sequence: CASSLELAGGNEQYF. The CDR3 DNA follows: TGTGCCAGCAGCTTGGAACTAGCGGGAGGGAACGAGCAGTACTTC.

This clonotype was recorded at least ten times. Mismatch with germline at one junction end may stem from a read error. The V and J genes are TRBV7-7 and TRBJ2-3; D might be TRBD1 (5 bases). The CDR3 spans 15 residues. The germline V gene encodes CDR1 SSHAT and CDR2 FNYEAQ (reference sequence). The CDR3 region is CASSLGLLSTDTQYF. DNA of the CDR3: TGTGCTAGCAGCTTGGGGCTCCTTAGCACAGATACGCAGTATTTT.

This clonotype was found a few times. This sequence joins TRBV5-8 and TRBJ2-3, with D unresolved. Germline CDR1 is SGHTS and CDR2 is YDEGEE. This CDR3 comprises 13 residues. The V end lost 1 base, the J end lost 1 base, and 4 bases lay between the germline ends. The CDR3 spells CASSLHRTDTQYF. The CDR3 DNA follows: TGTGCCAGCAGCTTGCATCGCACAGATACGCAGTATTTT.

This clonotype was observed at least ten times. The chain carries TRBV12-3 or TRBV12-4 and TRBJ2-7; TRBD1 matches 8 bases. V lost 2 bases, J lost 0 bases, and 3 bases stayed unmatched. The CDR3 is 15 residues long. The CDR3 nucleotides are TGTGCCAGCAGTTTACAGGGGGCGACCTCCTACGAGCAGTACTTC. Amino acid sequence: CASSLQGATSYEQYF.

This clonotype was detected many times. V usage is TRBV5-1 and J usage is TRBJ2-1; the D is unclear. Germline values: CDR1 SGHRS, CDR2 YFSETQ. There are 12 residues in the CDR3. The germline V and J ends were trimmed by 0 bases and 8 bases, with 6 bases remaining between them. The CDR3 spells CASSLGGYEQFF. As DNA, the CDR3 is TGCGCCAGCAGCTTGGGTGGGTATGAGCAGTTCTTC.